The rows below give T cell receptor beta chains drawn from one sample of a study of T cells in Graves' hyperthyroidism and ophthalmopathy. TCRdb independently ran MiXCR on the multiplex PCR reads; one entry per CDR3 protein. This sample has more than 350,000 distinct CDR3 sequences, with over 12% found just once. Sequenced material: blood. The receptors were sampled from a woman aged 55-70 years with Graves' ophthalmopathy. Each CDR3 is given with its conserved first and last residue. The D gene is left open where the match is weak. Rows may omit the clone size; those that give it use once, few, many or a size class.

d_gene | j_gene | abundance | v_gene | CDR3nt | CDR3aa
TRBD1 | TRBJ2-2 | once | TRBV5-1 | TGCGCCAGCAGCTCAAACCCGGGACAGGGGGCGCGTGGCACCGGGGAGCTGTTTTTT | CASSSNPGQGARGTGELFF
TRBD2 | TRBJ2-3 | many | TRBV20-1 | TGCAGTGCTCCGAGCGGGGAGCACGCAGATACGCAGTATTTT | CSAPSGEHADTQYF
. | TRBJ2-5 | many | TRBV18 | TGTGCCAGCTCATCGACCAGGGGACAAGAGACCCAGTACTTC | CASSSTRGQETQYF
. | TRBJ2-4 | few | TRBV6-6 | TGTGCCAGCAGTTACCCCGGGGCAGAAGGGCAAAACATTCAGTACTTC | CASSYPGAEGQNIQYF
TRBD2 | TRBJ2-1 | . | TRBV20-1 | TGCAGTGCGCCAGGGACTACGAGCTCCTACAATGAGCAGTTCTTC | CSAPGTTSSYNEQFF
. | TRBJ2-3 | many | TRBV2 | TGTGCCAGCAGTGAAAACAGGGTATATACGCAGTATTTT | CASSENRVYTQYF
TRBD2 | TRBJ2-7 | . | TRBV28 | TGTGCCAGCAATACGGGACTAGCGGTCTCCTACGAGCAGTACTTC | CASNTGLAVSYEQYF
TRBD2 | TRBJ2-1 | . | TRBV13 | TGTGCCAGCAGCCCAATGGGACTAGCGGGAGCGGAGGACAATGAGCAGTTCTTC | CASSPMGLAGAEDNEQFF
TRBD1 | TRBJ2-7 | many | TRBV20-1 | TGCAGTGCTACTCGGGACAGGGGGCTCCACGAGCAGTACTTC | CSATRDRGLHEQYF
TRBD2 | TRBJ2-1 | . | TRBV6-1 | TGTGCCTGCAGTGAAGGGGCTAGCGGTAGGAATGAGCAGTTCTTC | CACSEGASGRNEQFF
TRBD1 | TRBJ1-1 | . | TRBV9 | TGTGCCAGCAGCCCTCGACAGGGGGTAGTGAACACTGAAGCTTTCTTT | CASSPRQGVVNTEAFF
. | TRBJ1-6 | . | TRBV2 | TGTGCCAGCAGTGAAGTCCTCAGACCCCTCCACTTT | CASSEVLRPLHF
. | TRBJ2-3 | few | TRBV6-5 | TGTGCCAGCAGTTACGGGGTGAACGGCAGAGGCGGTACGCAGTATTTT | CASSYGVNGRGGTQYF
. | TRBJ2-7 | few | TRBV4-1 | TGCGCCAGCAGCCCGGGCCCCGTAGGGGAGCAGTACTTC | CASSPGPVGEQYF
. | TRBJ2-7 | many | TRBV20-1 | TGCAGTGCTAGAATCCCGGAGACCTACGAGCAGTACTTC | CSARIPETYEQYF